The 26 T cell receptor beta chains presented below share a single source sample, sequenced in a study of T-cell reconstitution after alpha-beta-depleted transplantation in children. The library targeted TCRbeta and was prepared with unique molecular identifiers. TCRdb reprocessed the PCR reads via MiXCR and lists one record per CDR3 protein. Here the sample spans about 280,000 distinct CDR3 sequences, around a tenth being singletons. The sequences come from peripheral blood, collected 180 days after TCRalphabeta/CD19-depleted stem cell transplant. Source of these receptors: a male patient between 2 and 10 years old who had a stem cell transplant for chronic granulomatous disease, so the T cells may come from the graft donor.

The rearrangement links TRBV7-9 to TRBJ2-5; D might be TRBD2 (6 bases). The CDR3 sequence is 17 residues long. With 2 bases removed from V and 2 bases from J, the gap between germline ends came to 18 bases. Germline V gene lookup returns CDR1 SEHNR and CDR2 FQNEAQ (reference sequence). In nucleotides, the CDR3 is TGTGCCAGCAGCTTAATCTCCCCCAGGCGGGGACAAGAGACCCAGTACTTC. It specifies CASSLISPRRGQETQYF. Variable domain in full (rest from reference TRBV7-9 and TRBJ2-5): DTGVSQNPRHKITKRGQNVTFRCDPISEHNRLYWYRQTLGQGPEFLTYFQNEAQLEKSRLLSDRFSAERPKGSFSTLEIQRTEQGDSAMYLCASSLISPRRGQETQYFGPGTRLLVL.

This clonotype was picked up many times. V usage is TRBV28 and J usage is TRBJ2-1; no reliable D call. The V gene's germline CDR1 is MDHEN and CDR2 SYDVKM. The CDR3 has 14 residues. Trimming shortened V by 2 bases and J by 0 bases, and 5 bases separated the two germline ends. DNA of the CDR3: TGTGCCAGCAGTTTACCAAGCTCCTACAATGAGCAGTTCTTC. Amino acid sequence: CASSLPSSYNEQFF.

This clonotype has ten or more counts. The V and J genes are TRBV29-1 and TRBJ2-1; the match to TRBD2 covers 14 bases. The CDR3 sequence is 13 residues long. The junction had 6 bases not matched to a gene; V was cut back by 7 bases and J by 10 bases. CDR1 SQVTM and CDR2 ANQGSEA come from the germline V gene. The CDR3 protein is CSGGTSGSSEQFF. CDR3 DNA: TGCAGCGGAGGGACTAGCGGGAGCAGCGAGCAGTTCTTC.

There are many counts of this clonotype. CDR3: CASSSRQGTPNEQYF. CDR3 bases: TGTGCCAGCAGTTCGAGACAGGGGACCCCCAACGAGCAGTACTTC. The chain carries TRBV6-5 and TRBJ2-7, with TRBD1 matching 8 bases. The CDR3 extends over 15 amino acids. CDR1 and CDR2 (germline): MNHEY, SVGAGI. J lost 5 bases, V lost 4 bases, and 10 bases had no gene match.

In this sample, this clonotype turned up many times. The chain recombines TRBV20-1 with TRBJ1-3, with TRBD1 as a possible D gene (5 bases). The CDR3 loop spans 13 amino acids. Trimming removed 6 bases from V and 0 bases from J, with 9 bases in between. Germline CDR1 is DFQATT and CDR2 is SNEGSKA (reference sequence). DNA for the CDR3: TGCAGTGCAGCAGGGCTCTCTGGAAACACCATATATTTT. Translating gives CSAAGLSGNTIYF.

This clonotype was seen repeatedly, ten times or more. In DNA form, the CDR3 reads TGCAGTGCTAGAAATGGGACTCCGCAAGAGACCCAGTACTTC. It is translated as CSARNGTPQETQYF. V usage is TRBV20-1 and J usage is TRBJ2-5, with a tentative D call TRBD2 (6 bases). V was trimmed by 2 bases and J by 2 bases, leaving 12 bases between them. CDR3 size: 14 residues. Germline V CDR1 and CDR2: DFQATT, SNEGSKA (reference sequence).

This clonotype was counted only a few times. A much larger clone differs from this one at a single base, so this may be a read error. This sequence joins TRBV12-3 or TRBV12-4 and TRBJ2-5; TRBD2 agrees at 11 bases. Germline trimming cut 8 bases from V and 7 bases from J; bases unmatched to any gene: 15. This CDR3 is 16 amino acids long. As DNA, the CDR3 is TGTGCCAGCGGTCGCGCGACTAGCGGGAACCTGGGGACCCAGTACTTC. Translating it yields CASGRATSGNLGTQYF.

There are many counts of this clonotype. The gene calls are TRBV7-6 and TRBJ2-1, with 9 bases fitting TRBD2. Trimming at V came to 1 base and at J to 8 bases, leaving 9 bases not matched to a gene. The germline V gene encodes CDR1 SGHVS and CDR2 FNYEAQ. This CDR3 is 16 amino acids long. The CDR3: CASSLGLREGADEQFF. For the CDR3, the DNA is TGTGCCAGCAGCTTAGGGTTGCGGGAGGGCGCAGATGAGCAGTTCTTC.

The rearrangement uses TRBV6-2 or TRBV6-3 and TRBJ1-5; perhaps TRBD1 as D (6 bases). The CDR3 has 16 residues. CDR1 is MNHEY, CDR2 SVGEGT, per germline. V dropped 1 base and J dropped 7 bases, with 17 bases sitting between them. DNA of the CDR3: TGTGCCAGCAGTTACTGGCAGAGGACAGTTGGGCAGCCCCAGCATTTT. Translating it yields CASSYWQRTVGQPQHF.

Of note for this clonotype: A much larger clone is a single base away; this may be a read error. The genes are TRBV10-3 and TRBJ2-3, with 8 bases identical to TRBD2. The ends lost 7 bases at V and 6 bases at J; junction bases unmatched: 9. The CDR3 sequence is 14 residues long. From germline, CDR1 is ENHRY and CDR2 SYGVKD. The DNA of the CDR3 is TGTGCCATCATCCGAGCGGGGGAGTTTGATACGCAGTATTTT. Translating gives CAIIRAGEFDTQYF.

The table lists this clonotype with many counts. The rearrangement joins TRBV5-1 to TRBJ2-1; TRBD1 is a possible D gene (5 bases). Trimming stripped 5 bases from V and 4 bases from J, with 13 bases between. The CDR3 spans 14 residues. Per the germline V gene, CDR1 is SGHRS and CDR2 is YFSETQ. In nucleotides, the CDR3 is TGCGCCAGCAGGACAGCTCTCTCTTACAATGAGCAGTTCTTC. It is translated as CASRTALSYNEQFF.

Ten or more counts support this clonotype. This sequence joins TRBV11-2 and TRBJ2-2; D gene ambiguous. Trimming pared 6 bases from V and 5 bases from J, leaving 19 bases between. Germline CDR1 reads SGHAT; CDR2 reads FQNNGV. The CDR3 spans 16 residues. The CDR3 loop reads CASRDIKGQRTGELFF. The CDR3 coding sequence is TGTGCCAGCAGGGATATCAAGGGTCAAAGAACCGGGGAGCTGTTTTTT.

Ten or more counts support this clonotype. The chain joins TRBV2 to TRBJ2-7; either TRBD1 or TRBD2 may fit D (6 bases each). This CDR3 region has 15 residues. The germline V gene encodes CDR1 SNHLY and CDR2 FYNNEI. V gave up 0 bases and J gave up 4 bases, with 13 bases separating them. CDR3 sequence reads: CASSEAPGARYEQYF. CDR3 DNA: TGTGCCAGCAGTGAAGCTCCGGGGGCGAGGTACGAGCAGTACTTC.

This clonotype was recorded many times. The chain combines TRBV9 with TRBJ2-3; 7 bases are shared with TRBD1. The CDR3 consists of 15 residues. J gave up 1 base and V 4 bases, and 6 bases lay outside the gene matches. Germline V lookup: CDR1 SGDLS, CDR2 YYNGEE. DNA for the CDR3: TGTGCCAGCAGCATTCGGACAGGCGGCACAGATACGCAGTATTTT. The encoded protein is CASSIRTGGTDTQYF.

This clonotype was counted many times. CDR3 DNA: TGTGCCAGCAGTCGTACCGGGACTAGCACTGAGCAGTTCTTC. It codes for CASSRTGTSTEQFF. The chain carries TRBV6-1 and TRBJ2-1, with 9 bases lining up with TRBD2. V gave up 5 bases and J gave up 9 bases; unmatched junction bases: 8. The CDR3 sequence is 14 residues long. Germline V lookup: CDR1 MNHNS, CDR2 SASEGT.

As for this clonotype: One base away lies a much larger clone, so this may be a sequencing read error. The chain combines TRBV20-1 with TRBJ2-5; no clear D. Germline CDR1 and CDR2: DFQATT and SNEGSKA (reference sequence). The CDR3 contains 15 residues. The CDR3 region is CSARDITGLMETQSF. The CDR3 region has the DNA TGCAGTGCTAGAGATATCACGGGCCTCATGGAGACCCAGTCCTTC.

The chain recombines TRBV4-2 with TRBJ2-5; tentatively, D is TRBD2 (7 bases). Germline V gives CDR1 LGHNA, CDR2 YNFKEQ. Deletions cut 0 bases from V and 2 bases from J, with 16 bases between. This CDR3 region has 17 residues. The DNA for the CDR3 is TGTGCCAGCAGCCAAGATGTCTCCCGGGGGGCACAAGAGACCCAGTACTTC. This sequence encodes CASSQDVSRGAQETQYF.

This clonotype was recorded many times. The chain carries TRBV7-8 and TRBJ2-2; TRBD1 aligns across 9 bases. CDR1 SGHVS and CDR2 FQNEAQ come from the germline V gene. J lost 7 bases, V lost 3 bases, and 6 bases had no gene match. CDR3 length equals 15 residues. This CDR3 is CASSFLDRGGGELFF. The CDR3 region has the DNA TGTGCCAGCAGCTTTTTGGACAGGGGAGGCGGGGAGCTGTTTTTT.

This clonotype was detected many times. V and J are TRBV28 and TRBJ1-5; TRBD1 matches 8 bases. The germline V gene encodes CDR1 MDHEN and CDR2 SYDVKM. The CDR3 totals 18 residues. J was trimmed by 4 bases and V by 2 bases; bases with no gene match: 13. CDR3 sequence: CASSLNLGSGQVNQPQHF. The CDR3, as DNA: TGTGCCAGCAGTTTAAATTTGGGGTCGGGACAGGTTAATCAGCCCCAGCATTTT.

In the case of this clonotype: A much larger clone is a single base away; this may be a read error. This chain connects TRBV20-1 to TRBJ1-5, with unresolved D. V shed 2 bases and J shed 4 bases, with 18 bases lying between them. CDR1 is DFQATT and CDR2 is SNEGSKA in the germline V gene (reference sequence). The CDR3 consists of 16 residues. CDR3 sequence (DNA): TGCAGTGCTAGATCCTTAACAGCGATTAGGAATCAGCCCCAGCATTTT. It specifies CSARSLTAIRNQPQHF.

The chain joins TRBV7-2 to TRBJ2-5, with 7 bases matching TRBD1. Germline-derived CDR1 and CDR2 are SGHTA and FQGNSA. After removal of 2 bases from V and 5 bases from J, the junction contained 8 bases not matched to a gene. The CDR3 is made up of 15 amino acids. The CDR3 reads CASSLTQGKVETQYF. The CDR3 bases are TGTGCCAGCAGCTTAACACAGGGGAAGGTTGAGACCCAGTACTTC.

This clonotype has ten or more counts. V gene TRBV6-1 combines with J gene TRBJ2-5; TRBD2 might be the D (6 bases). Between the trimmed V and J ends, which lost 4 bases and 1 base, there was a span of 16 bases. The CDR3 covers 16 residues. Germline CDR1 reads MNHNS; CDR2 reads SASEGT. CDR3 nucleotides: TGTGCCAGCAGTGCCTTCCGGGACTCAAGCCAAGAGACCCAGTACTTC. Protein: CASSAFRDSSQETQYF.

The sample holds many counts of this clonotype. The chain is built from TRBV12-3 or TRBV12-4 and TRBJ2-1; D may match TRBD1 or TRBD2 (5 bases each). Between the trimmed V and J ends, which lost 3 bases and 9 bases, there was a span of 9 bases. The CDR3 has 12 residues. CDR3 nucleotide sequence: TGTGCCAGCAGTTTTGGGACCCCTGAGCAGTTCTTC. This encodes CASSFGTPEQFF.

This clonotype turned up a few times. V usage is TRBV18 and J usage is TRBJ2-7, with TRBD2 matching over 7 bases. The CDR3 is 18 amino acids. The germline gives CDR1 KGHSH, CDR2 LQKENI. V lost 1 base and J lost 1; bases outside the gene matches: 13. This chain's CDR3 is CASSPLPGGSGPSYEQYF. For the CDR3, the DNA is TGTGCCAGCTCACCACTCCCCGGTGGTAGCGGGCCTTCCTACGAGCAGTACTTC.

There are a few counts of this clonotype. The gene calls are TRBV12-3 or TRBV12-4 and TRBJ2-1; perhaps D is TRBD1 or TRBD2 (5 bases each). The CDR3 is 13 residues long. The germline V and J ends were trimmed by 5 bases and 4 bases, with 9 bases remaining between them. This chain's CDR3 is CASSRDHYNEQFF. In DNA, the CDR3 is TGTGCCAGCAGTCGGGACCATTACAATGAGCAGTTCTTC.

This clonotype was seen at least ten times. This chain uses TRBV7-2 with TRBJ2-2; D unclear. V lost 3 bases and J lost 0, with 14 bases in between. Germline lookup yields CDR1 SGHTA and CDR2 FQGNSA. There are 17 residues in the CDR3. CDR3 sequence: CASSFQPKYSNTGELFF. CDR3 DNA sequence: TGTGCCAGCAGCTTTCAGCCGAAGTACTCGAACACCGGGGAGCTGTTTTTT.